The T cell receptor beta chain under discussion was sequenced for a study of T-cell reconstitution after alpha-beta-depleted transplantation in children. Germline values: CDR1 SEHNR, CDR2 FQNEAQ (reference sequence). V lost 5 bases, J lost 5 bases, and 15 bases lay in between. The CDR3 spans 14 residues. Construction of the TCRbeta library involved unique molecular identifiers. TCRdb processed the PCR reads anew with MiXCR; each CDR3 protein has one entry. Among 700,000 to 950,000 distinct CDR3 sequences listed, around 15% were seen once. Only a few counts were recorded for this clonotype. Its target is unknown. Study-wide points: In patients about two months after transplant, alpha-beta T cells reportedly arose from several hundred expanded graft clones.

The sample was PBMCs, mostly from graft donor cells, taken 360 days after TCRalphabeta/CD19-depleted stem cell transplant. This rearrangement joins TRBV7-9 to TRBJ2-5, with D possibly TRBD1 on 5 matching bases. The TCR originated in a male patient aged 10 to 17 who had a stem cell transplant for acute lymphoblastic leukemia, so the T cells may come from the graft donor. In DNA, the CDR3 is TGTGCCAGCAGCCCCAAGGGGTTCGGGGAGACCCAGTACTTC. Translating it yields CASSPKGFGETQYF.